The 24 T cell receptor beta chains reported below all come from one sample, sequenced in a study of blood T cells in healthy people across ages. A second PCR of 7 to 11 cycles used a sample-barcoded 5' primer and a J-beta primer mix. TCRdb re-called the 5' RACE reads through MiXCR, storing one row per CDR3 protein. Altogether about 650,000 distinct CDR3 sequences are present, approximately 31% being singletons, with the ten largest covering roughly 14%. Sequenced sample: blood. The receptor source for this set is a woman of 80 years or more in good health.

In its sample, this clonotype was seen many times. V is TRBV6-1 and J is TRBJ2-3; TRBD2 aligns across 7 bases. V gave up 6 bases and J gave up 0 bases; unmatched junction bases: 6. In germline, CDR1 is MNHNS, CDR2 SASEGT. The CDR3 consists of 15 residues. CDR3 amino acids: CASSWAGVSTDTQYF. The CDR3 DNA sequence: TGTGCCAGCAGCTGGGCGGGGGTAAGCACAGATACGCAGTATTTT.

Many counts were recorded for this clonotype. The gene calls are TRBV7-8 and TRBJ2-5, with D perhaps given as TRBD1 or TRBD2 (5 bases each). V was clipped by 7 bases and J by 5 bases, with 20 bases between them. The CDR3 length is 15 residues. In germline, CDR1 is SGHVS, CDR2 FQNEAQ. CDR3 in DNA: TGTGCCAGCACCCAGTCCCCGGGGTACAGGGAGACCCAGTACTTC. It yields the protein CASTQSPGYRETQYF.

This clonotype was counted a few times. This could be a read error, since a much larger clone is one nucleotide away. The chain joins TRBV10-3 to TRBJ2-5; 8 bases are shared with TRBD1. The CDR3 has 14 residues. Unmatched junction bases numbered 10, after V lost 2 bases and J lost 11 bases. Germline loops: CDR1 ENHRY, CDR2 SYGVKD. For the CDR3, the DNA is TGTGCCATCAGTGAGCGGACAGGGAGCAATGAGCAGTACTTC. The encoded protein is CAISERTGSNEQYF.

In regard to this clonotype: One base away lies a much larger clone, so this may be a sequencing read error. The CDR3 bases are TGTGCCAGTAGGATGGGACAGGGGCTGGACGAGCAGTACTTC. Encoded protein: CASRMGQGLDEQYF. V and J are TRBV19 and TRBJ2-4; 10 nucleotides align to TRBD1. The J call may be in error: the DNA end matches TRBJ2-7 better. The length of the CDR3 is 14 residues. Germline values: CDR1 LNHDA, CDR2 SQIVND (reference sequence).

Many counts were recorded for this clonotype. This chain joins TRBV11-2 and TRBJ2-3; D is possibly TRBD1 (6 bases). The CDR3 consists of 15 residues. V was pared by 5 bases and J by 3 bases, with 15 bases between. Germline V gene data show CDR1 as SGHAT and CDR2 as FQNNGV. CDR3 region: CASSTDRISTDTQYF. In nucleotides, the CDR3 is TGTGCCAGCAGCACCGACAGGATTTCGACAGATACGCAGTATTTT.

Many counts were recorded for this clonotype. The chain combines TRBV20-1 with TRBJ2-1, with D perhaps matching TRBD2 (7 bases). Germline V gene sequence: CDR1 DFQATT, CDR2 SNEGSKA (reference sequence). V was trimmed by 4 bases and J by 8 bases, leaving 24 bases between them. The CDR3 loop spans 16 amino acids. The CDR3 loop reads CSATIYGTGGIDEQFF. DNA of the CDR3: TGCAGTGCTACCATCTACGGGACGGGGGGCATAGATGAGCAGTTCTTC.

On this clonotype itself: At one end, the junction sequence differs from germline, possibly due to a read error. The chain couples TRBV18 to TRBJ1-5; D may be TRBD1 (5 bases). CDR1 is KGHSH and CDR2 is LQKENI in the germline V gene. The CDR3 loop spans 15 amino acids. The CDR3 sequence: CASPPQGGSNQPQHF. In DNA, the CDR3 is TGTGCCAGCCCACCGCAGGGCGGAAGCAATCAGCCCCAGCATTTT.

This clonotype has a count of ten or more. The rearrangement joins TRBV19 to TRBJ2-1; tentatively, D is TRBD1 or TRBD2 (6 bases each). V gave up 3 bases and J gave up 2 bases, with 11 bases separating them. Germline V gene sequence: CDR1 LNHDA, CDR2 SQIVND (reference sequence). The CDR3 covers 15 residues. CDR3 in amino acids: CASSMEGETYNEQFF. DNA for the CDR3: TGTGCCAGTAGTATGGAGGGGGAAACCTACAATGAGCAGTTCTTC. Using reference TRBV19 and TRBJ2-1 for the parts outside the CDR3, the full variable domain is DGGITQSPKYLFRKEGQNVTLSCEQNLNHDAMYWYRQDPGQGLRLIYYSQIVNDFQKGDIAEGYSVSREKKESFPLTVTSAQKNPTAFYLCASSMEGETYNEQFFGPGTRLTVL.

This clonotype was counted only a few times. A much larger clone differs by one base, so this may be a read error. The rearrangement joins TRBV2 to TRBJ2-7, with D tentatively TRBD1 (6 bases). Trimming removed 6 bases at V and 2 bases at J, with 14 bases between. Germline-derived CDR1 and CDR2 are SNHLY and FYNNEI. The CDR3 extends over 14 amino acids. The CDR3 sequence is CASRETQGTYEQYF. For the CDR3, the DNA is TGTGCCAGCAGGGAAACGCAGGGGACCTACGAGCAGTACTTC.

This clonotype has at least ten counts. The chain couples TRBV3-1 to TRBJ2-7; D is unresolved. V was cut by 3 bases and J by 5 bases, with 8 bases left in between. Germline CDR1 reads LGHDT; CDR2 reads YNNKEL (reference sequence). The CDR3 extends over 12 amino acids. This CDR3 reads CASSHGRDEQYF. The CDR3, as DNA: TGTGCCAGCAGCCATGGACGGGACGAGCAGTACTTC.

This clonotype was recorded many times. This chain links TRBV20-1 with TRBJ2-7, with D perhaps matching TRBD1 (5 bases). Trimming removed 3 bases at V and 7 bases at J, with 16 bases between. This CDR3 spans 13 amino acids. The germline V gene encodes CDR1 DFQATT and CDR2 SNEGSKA (reference sequence). CDR3 nucleotide sequence: TGCAGTGCTAGGGGGATGACAGCGAGAGAGCAGTACTTC. It yields the protein CSARGMTAREQYF.

V usage is TRBV15 and J usage is TRBJ2-1; maybe TRBD2 (7 bases). V was clipped by 7 bases and J by 13 bases, with 23 bases between them. Germline lookup yields CDR1 LNHNV and CDR2 YYDKDF (reference sequence). There are 14 residues in the CDR3. The CDR3 region has the DNA TGTGCCACCACCTTTAGGGGGGGCGGGGAGACCCAGTTCTTC. Its protein is CATTFRGGGETQFF. Using reference TRBV15 and TRBJ2-1 for the parts outside the CDR3, the full variable domain is DAMVIQNPRYQVTQFGKPVTLSCSQTLNHNVMYWYQQKSSQAPKLLFHYYDKDFNNEADTPDNFQSRRPNTSFCFLDIRSPGLGDTAMYLCATTFRGGGETQFFGPGTRLTVL.

The V call is TRBV7-2, the J call TRBJ1-5, with D maybe TRBD1 (6 bases). The length of the CDR3 is 13 residues. Germline CDR1 is SGHTA and CDR2 is FQGNSA. V was clipped by 3 bases and J by 8 bases, with 11 bases between them. Written as DNA, the CDR3 is TGTGCCAGCAGCTTTCAGGGGAGCAAGCCCCAGCATTTT. Residues: CASSFQGSKPQHF.

The chain has TRBV29-1 and TRBJ2-7, with 7 bases fitting TRBD1. Germline trimming cut 4 bases from V and 0 bases from J; bases unmatched to any gene: 12. The CDR3 runs 16 residues. Germline CDR1 reads SQVTM; CDR2 reads ANQGSEA. The CDR3 here is CSVVGRQGKSSYEQYF. The CDR3, as DNA: TGCAGCGTTGTTGGCCGACAGGGAAAATCCTCCTACGAGCAGTACTTC.

The genes are TRBV12-3 or TRBV12-4 and TRBJ1-4; D is undetermined. Trimming removed 3 bases from V and 8 bases from J, with 16 bases in between. This CDR3 is 15 amino acids long. CDR3 in amino acids: CASSFRPGGGEKLFF. The CDR3 DNA reads TGTGCCAGCAGTTTTAGGCCCGGAGGTGGAGAAAAACTGTTTTTT.

The chain uses TRBV6-6 and TRBJ2-7; D is possibly TRBD1 or TRBD2 (5 bases each). V dropped 5 bases and J dropped 3 bases, with 14 bases sitting between them. Germline loops: CDR1 MNHNY, CDR2 SVGAGI (reference sequence). This CDR3 contains 14 residues. The CDR3 reads CASSPRDGGYEQYF. The CDR3 DNA is TGTGCCAGCAGTCCCCGGGACGGCGGCTACGAGCAGTACTTC.

This clonotype was recorded many times. The junction does not match germline at one end; this may be a read error. DNA of the CDR3: TGTGCCAGCAGAGAAGAAAGGGGGATCTACGAGCAGTACTTC. Translating it yields CASREERGIYEQYF. This chain connects TRBV6-1 to TRBJ2-7; the D gene is possibly TRBD1 (6 bases). Germline V CDR1 and CDR2: MNHNS, SASEGT. The CDR3 runs to 14 residues.

This clonotype was counted many times. The genes are TRBV3-1 and TRBJ1-2; TRBD1 matches at 9 bases. The germline V gene has CDR1 LGHDT and CDR2 YNNKEL (reference sequence). The V and J ends lost 4 bases and 8 bases, in that order; junction bases with no gene match: 5. The CDR3 has 13 amino acids. CDR3 sequence reads: CASSPKQGAGYTF. The CDR3 coding sequence is TGTGCCAGCAGCCCTAAACAGGGGGCGGGCTACACCTTC.

The sample holds a few counts of this clonotype. The chain employs TRBV6-1 and TRBJ2-7; a possible D gene is TRBD1 (5 bases). The CDR3 is made up of 14 amino acids. Trimming shortened V by 6 bases and J by 4 bases, and 16 bases separated the two germline ends. Germline V gives CDR1 MNHNS, CDR2 SASEGT. CDR3 coding DNA: TGTGCCAGCAGCCGACAGATACCTCTTTACGAGCAGTACTTC. Translated, it gives CASSRQIPLYEQYF.

CDR3 sequence (DNA): TGTGCCAGCAGCCAAGATCTAGGGTCCGCTGCCTACGAGCAGTACTTC. This gives the protein CASSQDLGSAAYEQYF. This sequence joins TRBV4-2 and TRBJ2-7; no clear D gene. Trimming stripped 0 bases from V and 2 bases from J, with 14 bases between. This CDR3 has 16 amino acids. Germline lookup yields CDR1 LGHNA and CDR2 YNFKEQ.

Many counts were recorded for this clonotype. The chain is built from TRBV4-2 and TRBJ2-3; D uncertain. This CDR3 spans 16 amino acids. The V end lost 0 bases, the J end lost 2 bases, and 12 bases lay between the germline ends. Germline V lookup: CDR1 LGHNA, CDR2 YNFKEQ. CDR3 in amino acids: CASSQDLAVLTDTQYF. The CDR3 coding sequence is TGTGCCAGCAGCCAAGATTTGGCCGTCCTCACAGATACGCAGTATTTT.

This chain uses TRBV14 with TRBJ1-1; maybe TRBD1 (5 bases). From germline, CDR1 is SGHDN and CDR2 FVKESK. This CDR3 is 14 amino acids long. Trimming removed 3 bases from V and 1 base from J, with 9 bases in between. DNA for the CDR3: TGTGCCAGCAGCCACAGGGTGACGAACACTGAAGCTTTCTTT. It encodes CASSHRVTNTEAFF. Full variable domain (missing parts from reference TRBV14 and TRBJ1-1): EAGVTQFPSHSVIEKGQTVTLRCDPISGHDNLYWYRRVMGKEIKFLLHFVKESKQDESGMPNNRFLAERTGGTYSTLKVQPAELEDSGVYFCASSHRVTNTEAFFGQGTRLTVV.

In regard to this clonotype: An end of the junction does not agree with germline; a read error may underlie this. The gene calls are TRBV7-2 and TRBJ2-7; D is ambiguous. Gene TRBJ2-5 matches the end of the DNA better, so the J call may be wrong. This CDR3 spans 14 amino acids. Germline-derived CDR1 and CDR2 are SGHTA and FQGNSA. This chain's CDR3 is CASSLVPPQGTQYF. The CDR3 bases are TGTGCCAGCAGCTTGGTTCCTCCCCAAGGGACCCAGTACTTC.

In this sample, this clonotype turned up a few times. The chain has TRBV7-8 and TRBJ2-7; D call uncertain. Per germline, CDR1 SGHVS and CDR2 FQNEAQ. V was trimmed by 2 bases and J by 2 bases, leaving 10 bases between them. CDR3 length equals 14 residues. The CDR3 loop is CASSLRQAAYEQYF. CDR3 in DNA: TGTGCCAGCAGCTTACGGCAGGCTGCCTACGAGCAGTACTTC.